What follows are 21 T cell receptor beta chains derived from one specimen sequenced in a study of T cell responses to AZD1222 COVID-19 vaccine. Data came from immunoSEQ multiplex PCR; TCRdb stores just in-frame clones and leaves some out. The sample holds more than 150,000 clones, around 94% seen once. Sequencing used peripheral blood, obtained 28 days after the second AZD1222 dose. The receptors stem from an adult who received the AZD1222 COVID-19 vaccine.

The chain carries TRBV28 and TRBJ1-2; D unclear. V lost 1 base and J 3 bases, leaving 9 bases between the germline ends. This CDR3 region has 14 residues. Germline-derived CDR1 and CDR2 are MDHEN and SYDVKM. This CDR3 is CASSLSRTDYGYTF. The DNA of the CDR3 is TGTGCCAGCAGTTTATCCCGTACGGACTATGGCTACACCTTC.

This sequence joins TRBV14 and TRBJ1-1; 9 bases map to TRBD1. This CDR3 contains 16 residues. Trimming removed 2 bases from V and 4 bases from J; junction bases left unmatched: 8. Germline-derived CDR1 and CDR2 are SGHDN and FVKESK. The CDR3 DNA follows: TGTGCCAGCAGCCAACTTGTGGGACAGGGAAGCACTGAAGCTTTCTTT. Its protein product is CASSQLVGQGSTEAFF.

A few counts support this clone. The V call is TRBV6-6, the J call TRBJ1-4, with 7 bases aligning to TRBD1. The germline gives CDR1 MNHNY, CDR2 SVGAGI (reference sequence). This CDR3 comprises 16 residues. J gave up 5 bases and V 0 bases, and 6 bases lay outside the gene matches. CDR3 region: CASSYSWDRQNEKLFF. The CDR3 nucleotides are TGTGCCAGCAGTTACTCGTGGGACAGACAAAATGAAAAACTGTTTTTT.

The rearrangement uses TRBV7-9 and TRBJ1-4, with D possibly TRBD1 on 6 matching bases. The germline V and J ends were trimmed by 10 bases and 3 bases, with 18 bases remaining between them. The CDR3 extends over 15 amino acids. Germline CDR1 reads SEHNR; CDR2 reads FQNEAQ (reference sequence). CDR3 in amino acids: CATRDRTRPNEKLFF. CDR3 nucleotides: TGTGCCACCCGCGACAGGACTCGACCTAATGAAAAACTGTTTTTT.

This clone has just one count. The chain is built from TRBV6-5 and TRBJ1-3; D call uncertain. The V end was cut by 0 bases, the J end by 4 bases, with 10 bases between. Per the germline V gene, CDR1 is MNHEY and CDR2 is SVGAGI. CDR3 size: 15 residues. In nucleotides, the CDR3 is TGTGCCAGCAGTTACTCGTCAGCAGGAGGAAACACCATATATTTT. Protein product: CASSYSSAGGNTIYF.

CDR3 loop: CATSRVGGGENEKLFF. CDR3 sequence (DNA): TGTGCCACCAGCAGAGTTGGGGGAGGGGAGAATGAAAAACTGTTTTTT. The rearrangement links TRBV15 to TRBJ1-4; TRBD1 is a possible D gene (5 bases). CDR1 is LNHNV and CDR2 is YYDKDF in the germline V gene (reference sequence). V was pared by 1 base and J by 5 bases, with 14 bases between. The CDR3 runs to 16 residues.

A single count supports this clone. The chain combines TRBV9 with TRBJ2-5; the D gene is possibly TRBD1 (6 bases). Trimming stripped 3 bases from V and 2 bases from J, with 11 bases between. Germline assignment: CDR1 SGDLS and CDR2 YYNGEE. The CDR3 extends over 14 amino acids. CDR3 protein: CASSAGQIQETQYF. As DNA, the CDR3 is TGTGCCAGCAGCGCGGGACAAATTCAAGAGACCCAGTACTTC.

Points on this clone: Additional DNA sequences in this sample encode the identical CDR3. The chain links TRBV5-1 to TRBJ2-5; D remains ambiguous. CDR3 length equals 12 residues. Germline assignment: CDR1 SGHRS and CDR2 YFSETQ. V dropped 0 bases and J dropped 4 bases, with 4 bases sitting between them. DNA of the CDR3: TGCGCCAGCAGCTTGGAGGGAGAGACCCAGTACTTC. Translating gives CASSLEGETQYF.

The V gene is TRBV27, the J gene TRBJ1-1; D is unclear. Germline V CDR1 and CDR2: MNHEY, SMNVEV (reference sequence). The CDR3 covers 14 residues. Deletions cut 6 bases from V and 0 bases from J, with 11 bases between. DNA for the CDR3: TGTGCCAGCAGCCTCCTCGGCCTGAACACTGAAGCTTTCTTT. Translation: CASSLLGLNTEAFF.

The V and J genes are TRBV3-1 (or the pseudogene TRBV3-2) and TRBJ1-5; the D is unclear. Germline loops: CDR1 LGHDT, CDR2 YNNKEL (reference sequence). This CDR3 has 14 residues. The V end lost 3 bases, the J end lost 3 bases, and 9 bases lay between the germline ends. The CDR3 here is CASSHGIINQPQHF. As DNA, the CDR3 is TGTGCCAGCAGCCACGGTATAATCAATCAGCCCCAGCATTTT.

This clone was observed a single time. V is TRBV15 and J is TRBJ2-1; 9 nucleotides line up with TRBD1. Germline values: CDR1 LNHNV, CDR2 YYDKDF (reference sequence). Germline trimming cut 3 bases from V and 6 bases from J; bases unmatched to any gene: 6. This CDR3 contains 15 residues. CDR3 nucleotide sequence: TGTGCCACCAGCAGTGGGACAGGGATCATCAATGAGCAGTTCTTC. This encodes CATSSGTGIINEQFF. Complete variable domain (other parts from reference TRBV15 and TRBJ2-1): DAMVIQNPRYQVTQFGKPVTLSCSQTLNHNVMYWYQQKSSQAPKLLFHYYDKDFNNEADTPDNFQSRRPNTSFCFLDIRSPGLGDTAMYLCATSSGTGIINEQFFGPGTRLTVL.

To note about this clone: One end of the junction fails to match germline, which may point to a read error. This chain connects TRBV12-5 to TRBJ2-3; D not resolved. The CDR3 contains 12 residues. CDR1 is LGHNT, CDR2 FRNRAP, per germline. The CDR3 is CASGLDQAGSLF. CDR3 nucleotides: TGTGCTAGTGGTTTGGACCAAGCAGGCTCCCTTTTT.

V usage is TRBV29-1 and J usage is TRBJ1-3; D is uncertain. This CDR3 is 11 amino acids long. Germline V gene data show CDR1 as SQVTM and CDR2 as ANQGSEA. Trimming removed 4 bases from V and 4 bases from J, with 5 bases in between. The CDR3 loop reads CSVGEGNTIYF. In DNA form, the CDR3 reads TGCAGCGTTGGGGAAGGAAACACCATATATTTT.

The CDR3 here is CASSDSQGGTDTQYF. DNA for the CDR3: TGTGCCAGCAGTGACTCACAGGGCGGGACAGATACGCAGTATTTT. The rearrangement joins TRBV6-4 to TRBJ2-3, with a tentative D call TRBD1 (6 bases). V was clipped by 0 bases and J by 3 bases, with 10 bases between them. Germline V gene data show CDR1 as MRHNA and CDR2 as SNTAGT. The CDR3 covers 15 residues.

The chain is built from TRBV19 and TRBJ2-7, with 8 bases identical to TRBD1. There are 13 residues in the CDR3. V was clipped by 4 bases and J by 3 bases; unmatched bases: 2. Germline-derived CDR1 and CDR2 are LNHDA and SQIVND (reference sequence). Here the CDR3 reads CASSTGQDYEQYF. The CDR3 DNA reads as TGTGCCAGTAGTACGGGACAGGACTACGAGCAGTACTTC.

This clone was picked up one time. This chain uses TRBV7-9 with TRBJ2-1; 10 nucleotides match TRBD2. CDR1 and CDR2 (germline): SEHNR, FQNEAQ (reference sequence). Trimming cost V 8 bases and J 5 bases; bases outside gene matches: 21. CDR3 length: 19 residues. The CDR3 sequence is CASRWGGLAGAGPHNEQFF. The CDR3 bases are TGTGCCAGCCGCTGGGGGGGCCTAGCGGGGGCCGGCCCGCACAATGAGCAGTTCTTC. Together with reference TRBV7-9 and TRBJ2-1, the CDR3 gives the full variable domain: DTGVSQNPRHKITKRGQNVTFRCDPISEHNRLYWYRQTLGQGPEFLTYFQNEAQLEKSRLLSDRFSAERPKGSFSTLEIQRTEQGDSAMYLCASRWGGLAGAGPHNEQFFGPGTRLTVL.

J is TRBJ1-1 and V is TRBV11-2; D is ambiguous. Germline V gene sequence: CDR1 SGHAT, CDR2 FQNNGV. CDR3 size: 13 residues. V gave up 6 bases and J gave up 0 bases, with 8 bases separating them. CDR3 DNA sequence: TGTGCCAGCAGTACACCAGTGAACACTGAAGCTTTCTTT. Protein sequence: CASSTPVNTEAFF.

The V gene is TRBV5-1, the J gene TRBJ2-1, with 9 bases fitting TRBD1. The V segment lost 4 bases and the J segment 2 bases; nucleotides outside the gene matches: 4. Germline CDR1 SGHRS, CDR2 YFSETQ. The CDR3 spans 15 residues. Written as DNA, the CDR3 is TGCGCCAGCAGCACACAGGGGGCCACCTACAATGAGCAGTTCTTC. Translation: CASSTQGATYNEQFF.

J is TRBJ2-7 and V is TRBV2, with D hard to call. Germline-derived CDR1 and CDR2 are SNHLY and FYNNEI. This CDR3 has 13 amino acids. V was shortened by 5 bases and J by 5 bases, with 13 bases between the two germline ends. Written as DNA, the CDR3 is TGTGCCAGCAGTACGCCCCCCGTGAACGAGCAGTACTTC. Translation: CASSTPPVNEQYF.

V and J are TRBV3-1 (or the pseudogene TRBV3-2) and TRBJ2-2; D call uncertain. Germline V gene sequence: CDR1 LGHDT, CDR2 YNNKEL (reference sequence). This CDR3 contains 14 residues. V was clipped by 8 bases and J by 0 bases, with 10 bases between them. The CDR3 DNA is TGTGCCAGCTCGGCGGACGCGAACACCGGGGAGCTGTTTTTT. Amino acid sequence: CASSADANTGELFF.

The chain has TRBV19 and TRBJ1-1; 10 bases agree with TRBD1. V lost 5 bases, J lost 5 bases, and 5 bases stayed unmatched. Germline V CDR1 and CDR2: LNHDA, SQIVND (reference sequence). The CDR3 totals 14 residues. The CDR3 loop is CASSGDRGQTEAFF. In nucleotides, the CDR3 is TGTGCCAGTAGTGGCGACAGGGGGCAAACTGAAGCTTTCTTT.